This T cell receptor (beta chain) was identified in a study of blood T cells in healthy people across ages. This clonotype was found many times. Using a J-beta primer mix together with a sample-barcoded 5' primer, a second PCR was run for about 7 to 12 cycles. In TCRdb, the 5' RACE reads were re-called with MiXCR into one record per CDR3 protein. The sample shows some 1.4 million distinct CDR3 sequences, 35% to 45% of them seen only once. V was pared by 2 bases and J by 0 bases, with 4 bases between. The CDR3 loop spans 14 amino acids. Germline V gene sequence: CDR1 SGHDN, CDR2 FVKESK. The J gene is TRBJ1-4, the V gene TRBV14; D unclear. Sequencing was done on a sample of blood. This clonotype was obtained from a woman under 30 in good health. Here the CDR3 DNA reads TGTGCCAGCAGCCAACAGGCAACTAATGAAAAACTGTTTTTT. It yields the protein CASSQQATNEKLFF.